This T cell receptor beta chain was captured in a study of blood T cells in healthy people across ages (dated by TCRdb to between 2014 and 2016). With regard to the full study: In model experiments, roughly one uniquely barcoded TCR beta cDNA molecule per two T cells was captured by template switching. Donors were grouped into four age groups: young (average roughly 17 years), middle-aged (approximately 41), aged (approximately 58) and long-lived (just over 80). Using the same blood draw, the study looked at two additional independent replicas of 1 million unique cDNA reads for two donors, one aged 18 to 30 and the other aged 80 or older. Using deep sequencing normalized with unique cDNA molecular identifiers, the study measured how TCR beta repertoire diversity changes with age. To avoid experimental bias, donors of different ages were distributed randomly across sequencing lanes. Points the paper makes about the study in general: Because donor CMV infection status was unknown, age-related changes in expanded clonotypes were potentially confounded. Compared with the aged group, more naive CD4+ T cells, fewer expanded clones and increased TCR diversity were shown by the long-lived group, suggesting age selection. There was a strong correlation between observed TCR beta diversity and the percentage of naive T cells measured by flow cytometry. Since profiling was done on bulk unsorted PBMCs, naive and antigen-experienced compartments could not be conclusively compared. Total diversity estimates from one million sequenced T cells were considered lower bounds and underestimates. As age increased, observed TCR beta diversity per million T cells dropped in a roughly linear way, and a significant reduction was already evident by age around 41.

Receptor libraries were prepared by 5' RACE. For sequencing, an Illumina HiSeq 2500 was employed. A second PCR of about 6 to 11 cycles was performed with a sample-barcoded 5' primer and a J-beta primer mix. A unique molecular identifier was introduced onto each TCR beta cDNA molecule by a template-switch 5' adaptor carrying 12 random nucleotides. Each sample yielded at least 2.5 million CDR3-containing paired-end reads. First-strand cDNA was synthesized from all RNA with the Mint cDNA synthesis kit, primed by a TRBC-specific oligonucleotide. All cDNA was treated with uracil-DNA glycosylase and then went through a first 18-cycle PCR with the universal primers M1SS and BC2_uni_R. The study's own analysis went as follows. For normalization, 1 million high-quality reads, each with a distinct molecular identifier, were randomly selected from each sample. Reads sharing molecular identifiers were discarded rather than binned into consensus sequences. MiTCR, with a Q25 quality threshold and the strictest error-elimination algorithm, was used for CDR3 identification, clonotype clustering and error correction. A nonparametric unseen species model with Euler transformation was used to estimate a lower bound on total TCR beta diversity. Starting from the raw public reads, TCRdb applied fastp trimming at Q25, assembled clones with MiXCR and retained in-frame beta chains. For every CDR3 protein sequence, its rows merge into one entry that carries the most common genes and DNA. TCRdb's processing, not the study's, gives the V and J calls here. This sample is represented by 650,000 to 1,000,000 distinct CDR3 sequences; around 34% of them were singletons. The biggest ten clones account for roughly 13% of the sample.

Systemically healthy Caucasian individuals from Russia, approximately 39 in total and aged about 6 to 95 years, were included as donors. Around 10 milliliters of peripheral blood were collected from each donor into EDTA-treated Vacutainer tubes. Ficoll-Paque density-gradient centrifugation was used to isolate PBMCs, with at least 6.5 million per sample. Trizol reagent was used to extract total RNA from PBMCs, with at least 6 micrograms per sample. The percentages of naive CD45RAhigh/CD27high T cells were determined by flow cytometry on a PBMC aliquot from every donor. CDR1 and CDR2 are drawn from the germline V gene (reference sequence): DFQATT, SNEGSKA. V is pruned by 6 bases and J by 7 bases, leaving 10 bases of the junction without a gene match. From cysteine to phenylalanine, the CDR3 is 14 amino acids long. Kept here is only the CDR3 DNA, which spans 42 bases and is read in frame from base 1.

Regarding this clonotype: The clone's antigen remains unknown. The sample holds no much larger clone one base away, and base qualities are not on file.

The receptor chain draws on TRBV20-1 and TRBJ1-4, and 8 junctional nucleotides match TRBD1. The sequence derives from a man aged 18 to 29 in good health. Sequenced: blood. The DNA is TGCAGTGCGGGGCGGACAGGGTCCCCTGAAAAACTGTTTTTT. Its translation reads: CSAGRTGSPEKLFF.